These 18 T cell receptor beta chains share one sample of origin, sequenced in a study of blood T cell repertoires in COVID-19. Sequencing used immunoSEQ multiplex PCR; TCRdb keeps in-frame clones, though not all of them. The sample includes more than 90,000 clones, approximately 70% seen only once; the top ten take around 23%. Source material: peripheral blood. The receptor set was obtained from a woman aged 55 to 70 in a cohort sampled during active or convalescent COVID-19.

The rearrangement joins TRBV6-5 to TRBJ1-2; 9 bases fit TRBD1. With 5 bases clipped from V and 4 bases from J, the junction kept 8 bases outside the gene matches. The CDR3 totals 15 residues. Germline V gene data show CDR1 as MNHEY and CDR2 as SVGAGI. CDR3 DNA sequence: TGTGCCAGCAGTCCCTACAGGGGGCTAGCCTATGGCTACACCTTC. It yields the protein CASSPYRGLAYGYTF.

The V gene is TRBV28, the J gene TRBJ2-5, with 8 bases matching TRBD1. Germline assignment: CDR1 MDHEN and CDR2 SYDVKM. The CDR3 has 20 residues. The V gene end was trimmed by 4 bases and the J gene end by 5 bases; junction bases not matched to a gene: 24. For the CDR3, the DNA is TGTGCCAGCAGTTCACGGACAGGGTGGGCCGGGGCCCCCTCGGGGGAGACCCAGTACTTC. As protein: CASSSRTGWAGAPSGETQYF.

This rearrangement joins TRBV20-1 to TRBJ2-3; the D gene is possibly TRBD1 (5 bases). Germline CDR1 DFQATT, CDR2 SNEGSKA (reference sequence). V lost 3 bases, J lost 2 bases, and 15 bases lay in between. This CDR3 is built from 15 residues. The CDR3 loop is CSASLGLPPTDTQYF. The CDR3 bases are TGCAGTGCTAGTCTGGGGCTTCCGCCCACAGATACGCAGTATTTT.

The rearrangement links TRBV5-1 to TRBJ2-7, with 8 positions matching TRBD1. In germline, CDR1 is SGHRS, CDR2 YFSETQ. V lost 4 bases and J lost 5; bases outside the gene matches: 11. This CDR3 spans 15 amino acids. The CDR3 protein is CASSTGQGIADEQYF. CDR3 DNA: TGCGCCAGCAGCACAGGACAGGGAATCGCGGACGAGCAGTACTTC.

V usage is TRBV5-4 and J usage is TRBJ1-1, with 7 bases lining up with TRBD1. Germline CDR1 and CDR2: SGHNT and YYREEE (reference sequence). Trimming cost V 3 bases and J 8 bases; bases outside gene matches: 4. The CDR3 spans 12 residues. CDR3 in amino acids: CASSWGQTEAFF. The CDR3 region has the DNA TGTGCCAGCAGCTGGGGACAGACCGAAGCTTTCTTT.

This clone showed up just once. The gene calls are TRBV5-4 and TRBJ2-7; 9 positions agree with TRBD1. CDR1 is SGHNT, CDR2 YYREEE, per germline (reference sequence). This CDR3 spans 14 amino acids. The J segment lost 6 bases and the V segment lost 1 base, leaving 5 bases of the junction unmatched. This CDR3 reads CASSLWGQGTEQYF. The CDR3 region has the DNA TGTGCCAGCAGCTTGTGGGGACAGGGAACCGAGCAGTACTTC.

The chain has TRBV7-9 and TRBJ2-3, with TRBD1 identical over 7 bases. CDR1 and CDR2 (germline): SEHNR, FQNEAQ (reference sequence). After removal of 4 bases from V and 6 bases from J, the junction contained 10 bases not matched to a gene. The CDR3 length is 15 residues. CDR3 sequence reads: CASSSWTGRGDTQYF. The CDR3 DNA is TGTGCCAGCAGCTCCTGGACAGGCCGCGGGGATACGCAGTATTTT.

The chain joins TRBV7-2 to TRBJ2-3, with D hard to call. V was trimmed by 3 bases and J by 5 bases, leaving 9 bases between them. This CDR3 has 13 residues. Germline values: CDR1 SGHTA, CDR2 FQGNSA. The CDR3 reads CASSFDSLDTQYF. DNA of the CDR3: TGTGCCAGCAGCTTTGACTCTCTAGATACGCAGTATTTT. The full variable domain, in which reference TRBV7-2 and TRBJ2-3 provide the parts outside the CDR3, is GAGVSQSPSNKVTEKGKDVELRCDPISGHTALYWYRQSLGQGLEFLIYFQGNSAPDKSGLPSDRFSAERTGGSVSTLTIQRTQQEDSAVYLCASSFDSLDTQYFGPGTRLTVL.

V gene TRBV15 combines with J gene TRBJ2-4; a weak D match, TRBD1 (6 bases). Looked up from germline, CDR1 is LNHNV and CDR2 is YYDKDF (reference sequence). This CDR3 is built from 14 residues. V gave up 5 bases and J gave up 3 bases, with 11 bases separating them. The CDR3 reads CATSAGQLKNIQYF. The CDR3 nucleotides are TGTGCCACCAGCGCAGGACAGCTCAAAAACATTCAGTACTTC.

The CDR3 is CAISDARGDTQYF. The CDR3 DNA is TGTGCCATCAGTGACGCCCGGGGGGATACGCAGTATTTT. This sequence joins TRBV10-3 and TRBJ2-3; TRBD2 might be the D (6 bases). CDR1 is ENHRY, CDR2 SYGVKD, per germline. The CDR3 loop spans 13 amino acids. Trimming pared 3 bases from V and 6 bases from J, leaving 10 bases between.

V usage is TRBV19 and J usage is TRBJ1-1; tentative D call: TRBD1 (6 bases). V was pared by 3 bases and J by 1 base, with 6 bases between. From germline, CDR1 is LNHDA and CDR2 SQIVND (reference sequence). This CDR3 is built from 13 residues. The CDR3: CASSIRGNTEAFF. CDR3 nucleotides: TGTGCCAGTAGTATCAGGGGGAACACTGAAGCTTTCTTT.

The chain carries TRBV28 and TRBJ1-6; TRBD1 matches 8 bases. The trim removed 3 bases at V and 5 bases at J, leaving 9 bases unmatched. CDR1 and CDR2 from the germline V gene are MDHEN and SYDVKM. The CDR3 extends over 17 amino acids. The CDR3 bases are TGTGCCAGCAGTTTCCCACAGGGGGGGGTGGATAATTCACCCCTCCACTTT. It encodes CASSFPQGGVDNSPLHF.

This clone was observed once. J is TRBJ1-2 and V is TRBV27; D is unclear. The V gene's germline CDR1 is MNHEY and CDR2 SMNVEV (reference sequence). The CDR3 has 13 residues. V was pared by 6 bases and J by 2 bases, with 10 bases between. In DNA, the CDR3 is TGTGCCAGCAGAACCCCGGGAAACTATGGCTACACCTTC. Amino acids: CASRTPGNYGYTF.

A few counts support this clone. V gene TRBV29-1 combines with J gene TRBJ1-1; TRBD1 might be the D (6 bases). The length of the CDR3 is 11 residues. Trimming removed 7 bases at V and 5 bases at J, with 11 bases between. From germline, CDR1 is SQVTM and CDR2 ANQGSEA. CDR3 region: CSGTDRTEAFF. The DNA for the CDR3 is TGCAGCGGCACCGACAGGACTGAAGCTTTCTTT.

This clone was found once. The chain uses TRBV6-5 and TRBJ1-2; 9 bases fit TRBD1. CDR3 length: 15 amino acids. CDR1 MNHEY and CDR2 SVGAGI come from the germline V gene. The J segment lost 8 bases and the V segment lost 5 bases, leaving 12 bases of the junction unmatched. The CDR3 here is CASSRKPGQGNGYTF. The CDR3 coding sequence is TGTGCCAGCAGTCGAAAGCCGGGACAGGGAAACGGCTACACCTTC.

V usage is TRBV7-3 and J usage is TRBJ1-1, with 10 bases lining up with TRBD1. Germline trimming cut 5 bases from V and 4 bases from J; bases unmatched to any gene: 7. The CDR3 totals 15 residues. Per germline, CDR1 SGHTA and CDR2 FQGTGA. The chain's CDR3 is CASSPGGQGITEAFF. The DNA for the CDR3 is TGTGCCAGCAGCCCAGGGGGACAGGGGATCACTGAAGCTTTCTTT.

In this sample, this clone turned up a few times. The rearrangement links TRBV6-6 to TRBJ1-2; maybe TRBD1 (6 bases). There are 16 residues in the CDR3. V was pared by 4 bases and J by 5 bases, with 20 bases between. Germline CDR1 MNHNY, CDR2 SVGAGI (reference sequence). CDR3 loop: CASSSAKTGFLYGYTF. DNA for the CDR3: TGTGCCAGCAGTTCAGCAAAAACAGGGTTTCTTTATGGCTACACCTTC.

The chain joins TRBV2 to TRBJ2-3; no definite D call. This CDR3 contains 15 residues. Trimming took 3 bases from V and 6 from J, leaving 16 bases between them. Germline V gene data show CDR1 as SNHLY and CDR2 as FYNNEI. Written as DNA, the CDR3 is TGTGCCAGCAGTGACCCCCCAGGCCCTCGGGATACGCAGTATTTT. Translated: CASSDPPGPRDTQYF. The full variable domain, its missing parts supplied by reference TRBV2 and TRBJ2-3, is EPEVTQTPSHQVTQMGQEVILRCVPISNHLYFYWYRQILGQKVEFLVSFYNNEISEKSEIFDDQFSVERPDGSNFTLKIRSTKLEDSAMYFCASSDPPGPRDTQYFGPGTRLTVL.